The next 2 T cell receptor beta chains were all read from a single sample in a study of cytomegalovirus exposure and HLA in healthy donors. Method: immunoSEQ multiplex PCR; TCRdb's copy keeps in-frame clones and lacks some. The sample contains about 54,000 clones, approximately 89% of which appear only once. The sequenced sample consisted of PBMCs. All receptors come from a woman aged 18-29 years in good health and CMV-seropositive.

CDR3 loop: CASSSKNLRGPGDTQYF. The CDR3 DNA follows: TGCGCCAGCAGCTCAAAAAACCTGCGGGGGCCGGGAGATACGCAGTATTTT. The J gene is TRBJ2-3, the V gene TRBV5-1; tentatively, D is TRBD2 (7 bases). There are 17 residues in the CDR3. Germline loops: CDR1 SGHRS, CDR2 YFSETQ. The ends were cut back, 3 bases at V and 5 bases at J, with 22 bases in the middle.

The chain couples TRBV4-1 to TRBJ1-2, with 9 bases matching TRBD1. The CDR3 has 15 residues. Trimming cost V 6 bases and J 2 bases; bases outside gene matches: 7. Germline V gene lookup returns CDR1 MGHRA and CDR2 YSYEKL. The CDR3 protein is CASRPMGQGNYGYTF. The CDR3 DNA sequence: TGCGCCAGCAGACCTATGGGACAGGGAAACTATGGCTACACCTTC.